The 18 T cell receptor beta chains below all came from one sample that was sequenced in a study of cytomegalovirus exposure and HLA in healthy donors. PCR was performed using 60 Vbeta and 13 Jbeta primers. Clones were read by immunoSEQ multiplex PCR, and TCRdb kept only the in-frame ones, dropping some. The table shows tens of thousands of clones, with roughly 76% occurring only once. Input material: PBMCs. These receptors were taken from a male donor in good health and CMV-seropositive.

The chain joins TRBV7-9 to TRBJ2-7; 9 nucleotides align to TRBD1. V shed 3 bases and J 3 bases; nucleotides not matched to a gene: 6. Germline CDR1 and CDR2: SEHNR and FQNEAQ (reference sequence). The CDR3 spans 15 residues. Written as DNA, the CDR3 is TGTGCCAGCAGCTTCCCGGGACAGGGCGACTACGAGCAGTACTTC. Translated: CASSFPGQGDYEQYF.

V and J are TRBV6-4 and TRBJ2-2; D gene uncertain. Germline V gives CDR1 MRHNA, CDR2 SNTAGT. The CDR3 length is 14 residues. V lost 4 bases, J lost 5 bases, and 11 bases lay in between. The CDR3 reads CASSVMLGTGELFF. Written as DNA, the CDR3 is TGTGCCAGCAGTGTAATGCTCGGGACCGGGGAGCTGTTTTTT.

This clone was observed once. V is TRBV5-4 and J is TRBJ1-6; 8 bases agree with TRBD1. The CDR3 is 16 residues long. V shed 0 bases, J shed 6 bases, and the junction held 5 bases outside the gene matches. CDR1 and CDR2 (germline): SGHNT, YYREEE (reference sequence). CDR3 sequence: CASSLEAGGPNSPLHF. CDR3 nucleotide sequence: TGTGCCAGCAGCTTGGAGGCAGGGGGCCCTAATTCACCCCTCCACTTT.

The chain combines TRBV6-5 with TRBJ1-6; maybe TRBD1 (6 bases). This CDR3 has 14 amino acids. V was trimmed by 2 bases and J by 7 bases, leaving 9 bases between them. CDR1 and CDR2 (germline): MNHEY, SVGAGI. The CDR3: CASSYRTVNSPLHF. As DNA, the CDR3 is TGTGCCAGCAGTTACCGGACAGTAAATTCACCCCTCCACTTT.

This chain links TRBV28 with TRBJ1-6; tentative D call: TRBD1 (5 bases). CDR1 MDHEN and CDR2 SYDVKM come from the germline V gene. The CDR3 totals 15 residues. Trimming took 6 bases from V and 0 from J, leaving 9 bases between them. For the CDR3, the DNA is TGTGCCAGCAGAAGACAGAGCTCCTATAATTCACCCCTCCACTTT. This translates into CASRRQSSYNSPLHF.

The V and J genes are TRBV6-1 and TRBJ1-1, with D maybe TRBD1 (6 bases). Germline loops: CDR1 MNHNS, CDR2 SASEGT. The CDR3 loop spans 15 amino acids. With 2 bases removed from V and 0 bases from J, the gap between germline ends came to 10 bases. The CDR3 DNA follows: TGTGCCAGCAGTGAACCGGGACAACTGAACACTGAAGCTTTCTTT. Protein sequence: CASSEPGQLNTEAFF.

The chain employs TRBV30 and TRBJ2-1; a weak D match, TRBD2 (6 bases). The CDR3 is made up of 13 amino acids. V was trimmed by 1 base and J by 15 bases, leaving 19 bases between them. CDR1 GTSNPN and CDR2 SVGIG come from the germline V gene (reference sequence). CDR3 sequence: CAWSGPPGVRRFF. CDR3 in DNA: TGTGCCTGGAGTGGACCCCCGGGGGTCCGGCGGTTCTTC.

The rearrangement uses TRBV19 and TRBJ2-7, with TRBD2 matching over 14 bases. The CDR3 spans 15 residues. CDR1 is LNHDA, CDR2 SQIVND, per germline (reference sequence). V lost 6 bases, J lost 2 bases, and 3 bases stayed unmatched. CDR3 residues: CASRTGLAGAYEQYF. The CDR3 DNA sequence: TGTGCCAGTAGGACGGGACTAGCGGGGGCCTACGAGCAGTACTTC.

This sequence joins TRBV9 and TRBJ2-1; TRBD2 is a possible D gene (5 bases). This CDR3 contains 15 residues. Germline assignment: CDR1 SGDLS and CDR2 YYNGEE. V lost 4 bases to trimming and J lost 7 bases, with 18 bases between them. The DNA of the CDR3 is TGTGCCAGCAGCCTGGTAGACGAGGGATGGAATGAGCAGTTCTTC. This translates into CASSLVDEGWNEQFF.

This CDR3 reads CASSWGTVNQPQHF. Here the CDR3 DNA reads TGCGCCAGCAGCTGGGGGACAGTCAATCAGCCCCAGCATTTT. This rearrangement joins TRBV5-1 to TRBJ1-5, with TRBD1 identical over 7 bases. This CDR3 is 14 amino acids long. Germline assignment: CDR1 SGHRS and CDR2 YFSETQ. The V and J ends lost 3 bases and 3 bases, in that order; junction bases with no gene match: 3.

The chain combines TRBV29-1 with TRBJ1-5; D is possibly TRBD1 (5 bases). V lost 6 bases to trimming and J lost 1 base, with 13 bases between them. The CDR3 is made up of 14 amino acids. Germline V gene lookup returns CDR1 SQVTM and CDR2 ANQGSEA. This chain's CDR3 is CSVGGGASNQPQHF. The CDR3 nucleotides read TGCAGCGTGGGGGGGGGTGCAAGCAATCAGCCCCAGCATTTT.

CDR3 DNA sequence: TGTGCCAGCAGGATAGAGCGGGGCACCCCCTACAATGAGCAGTTCTTC. Its translation: CASRIERGTPYNEQFF. The V call is TRBV28, the J call TRBJ2-1; 7 nucleotides line up with TRBD2. The CDR3 runs 16 residues. V was clipped by 6 bases and J by 2 bases; unmatched bases: 10. Per germline, CDR1 MDHEN and CDR2 SYDVKM.

The chain joins TRBV5-5 to TRBJ1-1; 11 bases map to TRBD1. The germline V gene has CDR1 SGHKS and CDR2 YYEKEE (reference sequence). The CDR3 is 15 amino acids. V dropped 4 bases and J dropped 4; count of bases not matched to a gene: 6. This chain's CDR3 is CASSRTGGEGTEAFF. CDR3 nucleotides: TGTGCCAGCAGCCGGACAGGGGGCGAGGGCACTGAAGCTTTCTTT.

The CDR3 DNA reads TGTGCCAGCAGCTTAGGTTCTACAGGGGCCGGCTACGAGCAGTACTTC. Its protein is CASSLGSTGAGYEQYF. This rearrangement joins TRBV11-1 to TRBJ2-5, with 7 bases aligning to TRBD1. Matching the DNA end better, TRBJ2-7 makes the J call doubtful. Germline V gene sequence: CDR1 SGHAT, CDR2 FQDESV (reference sequence). This CDR3 has 16 amino acids.

Here the CDR3 DNA reads TGTGCCATCAGGGACGGGAGAGGCACAGATACGCAGTATTTT. This translates into CAIRDGRGTDTQYF. The J gene is TRBJ2-3, the V gene TRBV7-9; possibly TRBD2 for D (6 bases). V was shortened by 10 bases and J by 1 base, with 15 bases between the two germline ends. This CDR3 spans 14 amino acids. Germline V lookup: CDR1 SEHNR, CDR2 FQNEAQ (reference sequence).

As DNA, the CDR3 is TGTGCCAGCAGTTACCTGGACAGGGGAAATTCACCCCTCCACTTT. It encodes CASSYLDRGNSPLHF. V and J are TRBV6-5 and TRBJ1-6; the match to TRBD1 covers 9 bases. The CDR3 covers 15 residues. Germline CDR1 and CDR2: MNHEY and SVGAGI. J gave up 7 bases and V 2 bases, and 3 bases lay outside the gene matches.

This rearrangement joins TRBV1 to TRBJ2-1; no check of the table's D call, TRBD2, against the DNA was made. TRBV1 is deemed a pseudogene. The CDR3 is 17 amino acids. CDR3 amino acids: CTSSQQVLAGDVNEQFF. The CDR3 DNA follows: TGCACCAGCAGCCAGCAGGTATTAGCGGGAGATGTCAATGAGCAGTTCTTC.

The genes are TRBV11-2 and TRBJ2-5, with 9 bases identical to TRBD2. V was pared by 5 bases and J by 2 bases, with 12 bases of the junction left unmatched. The germline V gene encodes CDR1 SGHAT and CDR2 FQNNGV. CDR3 size: 17 residues. The CDR3 sequence: CASSAYPSGAIQETQYF. As DNA, the CDR3 is TGTGCCAGCAGCGCCTATCCTAGCGGGGCGATACAAGAGACCCAGTACTTC.